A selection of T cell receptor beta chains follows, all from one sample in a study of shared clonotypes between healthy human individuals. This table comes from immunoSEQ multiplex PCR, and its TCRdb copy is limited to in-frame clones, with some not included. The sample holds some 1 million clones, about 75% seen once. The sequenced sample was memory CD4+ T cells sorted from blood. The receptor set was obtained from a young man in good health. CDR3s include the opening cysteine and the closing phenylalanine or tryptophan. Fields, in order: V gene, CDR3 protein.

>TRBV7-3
CASSPDKNYGYTF
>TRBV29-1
CSVDNRGNYGYTF
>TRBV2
CASSLAFAYEQYF
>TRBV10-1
CASSPGLDQPQHF
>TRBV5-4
CASSLRSMNTEAFF
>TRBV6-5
CASSPIKRSGGYTF
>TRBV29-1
CSVEDSRVGEKLFF
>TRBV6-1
CASSEAAQGVGGYTF
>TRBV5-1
CASSLDLGREGYTF
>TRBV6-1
CASSEVNYGYTF
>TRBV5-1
CASSQKETHNTDTQYF